This TCR beta chain originates from a study of cytomegalovirus exposure and HLA in healthy donors. Study-level results: The authors enumerated over 150 TCR beta chains as linked to cytomegalovirus.

Primers included in the PCR were 60 Vbeta and 13 Jbeta primers. Clones were read by immunoSEQ multiplex PCR, and TCRdb kept only the in-frame ones, dropping some. The table records around 80,000 clones, 62% of them present only once. This clone was observed a single time. Antigen: not known. Germline assignment: CDR1 LGHNT and CDR2 FRNRAP. V was trimmed by 6 bases and J by 5 bases, leaving 16 bases between them. This CDR3 comprises 14 residues. Sequencing used PBMCs. This chain links TRBV12-5 with TRBJ2-5, with D perhaps TRBD1 (7 bases). The receptor's source is a male donor in good health and CMV-seropositive. The CDR3 coding sequence is TGTGCTAGTGGCACAGGGGACGGAGGGGAGACCCAGTACTTC. Translated: CASGTGDGGETQYF.